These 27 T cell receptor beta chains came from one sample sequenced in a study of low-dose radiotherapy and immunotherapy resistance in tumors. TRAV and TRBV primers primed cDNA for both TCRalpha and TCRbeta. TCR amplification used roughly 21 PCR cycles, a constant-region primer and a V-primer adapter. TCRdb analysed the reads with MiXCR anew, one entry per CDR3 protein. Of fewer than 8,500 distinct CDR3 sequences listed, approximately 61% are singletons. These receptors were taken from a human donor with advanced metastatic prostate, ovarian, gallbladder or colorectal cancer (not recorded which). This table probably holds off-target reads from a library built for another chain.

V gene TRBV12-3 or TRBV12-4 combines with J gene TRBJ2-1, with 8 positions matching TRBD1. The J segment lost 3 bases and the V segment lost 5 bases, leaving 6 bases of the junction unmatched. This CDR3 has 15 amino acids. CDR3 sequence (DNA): TGTGCCAGCAGTGCCCGGACAGGGAACTACAATGAGCAGTTCTTC. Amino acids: CASSARTGNYNEQFF.

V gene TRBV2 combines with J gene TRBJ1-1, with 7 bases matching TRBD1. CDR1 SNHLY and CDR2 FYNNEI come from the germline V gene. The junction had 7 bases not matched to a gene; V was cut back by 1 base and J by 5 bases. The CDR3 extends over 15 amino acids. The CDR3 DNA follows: TGTGCCAGCAGTGAAGGGCCAGGGGGAGGAACTGAAGCTTTCTTT. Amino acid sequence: CASSEGPGGGTEAFF.

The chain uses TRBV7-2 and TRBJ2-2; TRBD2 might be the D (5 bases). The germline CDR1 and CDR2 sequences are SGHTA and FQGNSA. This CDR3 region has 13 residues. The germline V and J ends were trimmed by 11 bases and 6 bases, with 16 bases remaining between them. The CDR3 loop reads CALDGVRAGELFF. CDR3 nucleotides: TGTGCCTTGGACGGGGTCCGGGCCGGGGAGCTGTTTTTT.

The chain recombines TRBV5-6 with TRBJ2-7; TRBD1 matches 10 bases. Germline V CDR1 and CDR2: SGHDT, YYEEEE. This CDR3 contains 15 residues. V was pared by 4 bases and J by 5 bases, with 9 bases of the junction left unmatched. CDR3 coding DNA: TGTGCCAGCAGCCCTCGTGGGACAGGGGTGAACGAGCAGTACTTC. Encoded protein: CASSPRGTGVNEQYF.

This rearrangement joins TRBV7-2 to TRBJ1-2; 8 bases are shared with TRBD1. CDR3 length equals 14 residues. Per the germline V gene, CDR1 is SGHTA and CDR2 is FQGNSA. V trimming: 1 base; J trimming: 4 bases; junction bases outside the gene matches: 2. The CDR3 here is CASSLGTGSYGYTF. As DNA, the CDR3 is TGTGCCAGCAGCTTAGGGACAGGGTCCTATGGCTACACCTTC.

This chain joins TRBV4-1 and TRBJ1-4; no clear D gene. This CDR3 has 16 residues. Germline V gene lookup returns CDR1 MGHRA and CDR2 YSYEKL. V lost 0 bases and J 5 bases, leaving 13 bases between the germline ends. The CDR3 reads CASSQDRIGSNEKLFF. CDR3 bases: TGCGCCAGCAGCCAAGATCGAATAGGATCGAATGAAAAACTGTTTTTT.

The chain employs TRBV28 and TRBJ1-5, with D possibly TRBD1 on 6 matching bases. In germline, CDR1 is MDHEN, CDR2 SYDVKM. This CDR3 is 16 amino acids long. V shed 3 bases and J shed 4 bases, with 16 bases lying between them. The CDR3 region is CASSFGGQGINQPQHF. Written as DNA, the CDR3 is TGTGCCAGCAGTTTTGGTGGGCAGGGGATAAATCAGCCCCAGCATTTT.

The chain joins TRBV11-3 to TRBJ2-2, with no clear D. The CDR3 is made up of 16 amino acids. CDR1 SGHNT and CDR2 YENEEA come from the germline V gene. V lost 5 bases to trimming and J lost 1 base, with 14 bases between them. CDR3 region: CASSPRAPENTGELFF. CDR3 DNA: TGTGCCAGCAGCCCCCGGGCCCCGGAGAACACCGGGGAGCTGTTTTTT. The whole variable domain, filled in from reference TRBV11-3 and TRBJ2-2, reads EAGVVQSPRYKIIEKKQPVAFWCNPISGHNTLYWYLQNLGQGPELLIRYENEEAVDDSQLPKDRFSAERLKGVDSTLKIQPAELGDSAVYLCASSPRAPENTGELFFGEGSRLTVL.

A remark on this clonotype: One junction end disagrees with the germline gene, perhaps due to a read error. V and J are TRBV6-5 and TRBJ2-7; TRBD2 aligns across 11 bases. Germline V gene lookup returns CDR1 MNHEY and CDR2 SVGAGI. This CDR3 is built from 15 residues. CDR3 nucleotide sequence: TGTGCCAGCAGTTTAGGGACTAGCGGCTCCGACGAGCAGTACTTC. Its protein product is CASSLGTSGSDEQYF.

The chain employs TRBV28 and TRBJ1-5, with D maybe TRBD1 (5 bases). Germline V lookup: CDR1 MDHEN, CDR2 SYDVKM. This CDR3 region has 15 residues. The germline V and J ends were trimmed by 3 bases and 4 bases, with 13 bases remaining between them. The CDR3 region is CASSLGQSGNQPQHF. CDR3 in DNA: TGTGCCAGCAGTTTGGGGCAAAGTGGTAATCAGCCCCAGCATTTT.

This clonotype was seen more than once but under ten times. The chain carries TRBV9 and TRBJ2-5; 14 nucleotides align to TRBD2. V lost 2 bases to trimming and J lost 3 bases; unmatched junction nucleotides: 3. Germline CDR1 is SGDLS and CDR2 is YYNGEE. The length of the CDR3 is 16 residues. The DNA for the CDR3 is TGTGCCAGCAGCGTGGGGACTAGCGGGAGTAAAGAGACCCAGTACTTC. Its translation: CASSVGTSGSKETQYF.

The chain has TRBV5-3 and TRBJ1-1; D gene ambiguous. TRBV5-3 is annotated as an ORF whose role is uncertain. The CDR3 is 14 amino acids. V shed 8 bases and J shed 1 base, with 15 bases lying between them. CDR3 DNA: TGTGCCAGCAGCCCCGCGGGGAGGAACACTGAAGCTTTCTTT. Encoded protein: CASSPAGRNTEAFF.

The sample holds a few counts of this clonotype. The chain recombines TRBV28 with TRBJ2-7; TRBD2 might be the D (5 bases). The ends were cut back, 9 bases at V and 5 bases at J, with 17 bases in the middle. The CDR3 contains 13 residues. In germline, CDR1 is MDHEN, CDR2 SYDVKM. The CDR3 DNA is TGTGCCAGTCGAGCGGCATCTACCCACGAGCAGTACTTC. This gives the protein CASRAASTHEQYF.

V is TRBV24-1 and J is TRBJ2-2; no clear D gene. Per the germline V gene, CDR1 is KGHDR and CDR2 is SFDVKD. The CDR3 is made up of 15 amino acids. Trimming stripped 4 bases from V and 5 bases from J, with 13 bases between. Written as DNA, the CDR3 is TGTGCCACCAGTGACCCCGGAAGACAAACCGGGGAGCTGTTTTTT. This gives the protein CATSDPGRQTGELFF.

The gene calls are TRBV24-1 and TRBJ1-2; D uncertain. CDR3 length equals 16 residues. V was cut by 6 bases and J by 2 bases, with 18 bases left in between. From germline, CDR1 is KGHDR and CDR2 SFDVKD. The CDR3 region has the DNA TGTGCCACCAGTAAAGAAGGCTTCGGAGGAAACTATGGCTACACCTTC. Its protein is CATSKEGFGGNYGYTF.

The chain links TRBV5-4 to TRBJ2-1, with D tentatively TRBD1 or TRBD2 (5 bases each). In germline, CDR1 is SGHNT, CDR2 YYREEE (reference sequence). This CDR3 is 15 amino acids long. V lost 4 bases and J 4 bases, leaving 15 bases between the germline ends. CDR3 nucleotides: TGTGCCAGCAGCCCCAGGGTGGGGGATTACAATGAGCAGTTCTTC. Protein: CASSPRVGDYNEQFF.

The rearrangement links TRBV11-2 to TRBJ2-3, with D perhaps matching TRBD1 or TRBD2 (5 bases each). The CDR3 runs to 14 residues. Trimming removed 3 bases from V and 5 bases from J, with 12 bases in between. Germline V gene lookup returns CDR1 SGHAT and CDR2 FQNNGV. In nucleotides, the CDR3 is TGTGCCAGCAGCTTGGGGACCCCTCGAGATACGCAGTATTTT. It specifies CASSLGTPRDTQYF.

DNA of the CDR3: TGCAGTGCTAGAGCACAATCGAACACTGAAGCTTTCTTT. The encoded protein is CSARAQSNTEAFF. This rearrangement joins TRBV20-1 to TRBJ1-1, with D unresolved. CDR1 is DFQATT and CDR2 is SNEGSKA in the germline V gene (reference sequence). Trimming took 1 base from V and 1 from J, leaving 7 bases between them. CDR3 size: 13 residues.

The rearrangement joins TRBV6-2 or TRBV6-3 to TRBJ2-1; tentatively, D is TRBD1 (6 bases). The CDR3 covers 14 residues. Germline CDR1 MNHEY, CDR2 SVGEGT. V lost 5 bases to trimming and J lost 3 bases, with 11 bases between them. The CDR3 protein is CASSPRGYYNEQFF. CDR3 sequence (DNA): TGTGCCAGCAGTCCGAGGGGGTACTACAATGAGCAGTTCTTC.

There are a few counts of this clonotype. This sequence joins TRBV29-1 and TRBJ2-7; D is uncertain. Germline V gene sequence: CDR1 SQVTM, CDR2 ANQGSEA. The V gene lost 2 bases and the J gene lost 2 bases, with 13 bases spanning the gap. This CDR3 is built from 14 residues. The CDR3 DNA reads TGCAGCGTTGAACTGGCGTCGTTAGCCTACGAGCAGTACTTC. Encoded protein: CSVELASLAYEQYF.

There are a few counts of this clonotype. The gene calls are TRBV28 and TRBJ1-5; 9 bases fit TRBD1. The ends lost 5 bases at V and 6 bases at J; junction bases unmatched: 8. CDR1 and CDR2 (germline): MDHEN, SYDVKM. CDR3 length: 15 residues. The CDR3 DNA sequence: TGTGCCAGCAGTCCTGGACAGGGGCCCGTTCAGCCCCAGCATTTT. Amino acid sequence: CASSPGQGPVQPQHF.

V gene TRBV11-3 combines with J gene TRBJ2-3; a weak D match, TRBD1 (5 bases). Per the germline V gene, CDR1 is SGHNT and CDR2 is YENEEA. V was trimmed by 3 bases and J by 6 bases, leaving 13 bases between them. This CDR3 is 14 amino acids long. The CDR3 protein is CASSLGLGLDTQYF. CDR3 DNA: TGTGCCAGCAGCTTGGGGCTGGGGTTGGATACGCAGTATTTT.

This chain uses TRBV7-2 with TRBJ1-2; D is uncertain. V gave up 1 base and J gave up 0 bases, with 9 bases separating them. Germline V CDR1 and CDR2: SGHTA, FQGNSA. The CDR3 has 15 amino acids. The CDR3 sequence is CASSLGPTANYGYTF. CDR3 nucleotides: TGTGCCAGCAGCTTAGGACCTACGGCTAACTATGGCTACACCTTC.

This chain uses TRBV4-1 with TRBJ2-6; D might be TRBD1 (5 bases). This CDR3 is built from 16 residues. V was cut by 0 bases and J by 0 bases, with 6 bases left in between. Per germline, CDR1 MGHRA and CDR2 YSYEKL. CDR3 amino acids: CASSQDQGSGANVLTF. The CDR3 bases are TGCGCCAGCAGCCAAGACCAGGGCTCTGGGGCCAACGTCCTGACTTTC.

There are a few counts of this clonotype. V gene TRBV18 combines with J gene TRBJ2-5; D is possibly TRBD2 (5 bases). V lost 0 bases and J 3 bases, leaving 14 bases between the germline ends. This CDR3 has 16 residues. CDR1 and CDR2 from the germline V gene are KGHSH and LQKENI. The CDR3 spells CASSPPVVYGEETQYF. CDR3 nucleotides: TGTGCCAGCTCACCACCGGTCGTCTACGGGGAAGAGACCCAGTACTTC.

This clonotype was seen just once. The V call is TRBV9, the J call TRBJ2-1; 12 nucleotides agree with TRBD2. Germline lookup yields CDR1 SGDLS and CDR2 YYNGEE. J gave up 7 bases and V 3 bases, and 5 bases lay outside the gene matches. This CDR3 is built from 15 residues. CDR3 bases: TGTGCCAGCAGCGCTCCTAGCGGGGGGGAAAATGAGCAGTTCTTC. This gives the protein CASSAPSGGENEQFF.

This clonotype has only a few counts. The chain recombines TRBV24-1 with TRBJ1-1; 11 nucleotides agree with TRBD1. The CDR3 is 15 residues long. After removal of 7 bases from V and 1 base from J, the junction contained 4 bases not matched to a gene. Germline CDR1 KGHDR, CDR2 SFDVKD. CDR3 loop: CATRGTGGKNTEAFF. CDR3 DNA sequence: TGTGCCACCAGGGGGACAGGGGGGAAGAACACTGAAGCTTTCTTT.